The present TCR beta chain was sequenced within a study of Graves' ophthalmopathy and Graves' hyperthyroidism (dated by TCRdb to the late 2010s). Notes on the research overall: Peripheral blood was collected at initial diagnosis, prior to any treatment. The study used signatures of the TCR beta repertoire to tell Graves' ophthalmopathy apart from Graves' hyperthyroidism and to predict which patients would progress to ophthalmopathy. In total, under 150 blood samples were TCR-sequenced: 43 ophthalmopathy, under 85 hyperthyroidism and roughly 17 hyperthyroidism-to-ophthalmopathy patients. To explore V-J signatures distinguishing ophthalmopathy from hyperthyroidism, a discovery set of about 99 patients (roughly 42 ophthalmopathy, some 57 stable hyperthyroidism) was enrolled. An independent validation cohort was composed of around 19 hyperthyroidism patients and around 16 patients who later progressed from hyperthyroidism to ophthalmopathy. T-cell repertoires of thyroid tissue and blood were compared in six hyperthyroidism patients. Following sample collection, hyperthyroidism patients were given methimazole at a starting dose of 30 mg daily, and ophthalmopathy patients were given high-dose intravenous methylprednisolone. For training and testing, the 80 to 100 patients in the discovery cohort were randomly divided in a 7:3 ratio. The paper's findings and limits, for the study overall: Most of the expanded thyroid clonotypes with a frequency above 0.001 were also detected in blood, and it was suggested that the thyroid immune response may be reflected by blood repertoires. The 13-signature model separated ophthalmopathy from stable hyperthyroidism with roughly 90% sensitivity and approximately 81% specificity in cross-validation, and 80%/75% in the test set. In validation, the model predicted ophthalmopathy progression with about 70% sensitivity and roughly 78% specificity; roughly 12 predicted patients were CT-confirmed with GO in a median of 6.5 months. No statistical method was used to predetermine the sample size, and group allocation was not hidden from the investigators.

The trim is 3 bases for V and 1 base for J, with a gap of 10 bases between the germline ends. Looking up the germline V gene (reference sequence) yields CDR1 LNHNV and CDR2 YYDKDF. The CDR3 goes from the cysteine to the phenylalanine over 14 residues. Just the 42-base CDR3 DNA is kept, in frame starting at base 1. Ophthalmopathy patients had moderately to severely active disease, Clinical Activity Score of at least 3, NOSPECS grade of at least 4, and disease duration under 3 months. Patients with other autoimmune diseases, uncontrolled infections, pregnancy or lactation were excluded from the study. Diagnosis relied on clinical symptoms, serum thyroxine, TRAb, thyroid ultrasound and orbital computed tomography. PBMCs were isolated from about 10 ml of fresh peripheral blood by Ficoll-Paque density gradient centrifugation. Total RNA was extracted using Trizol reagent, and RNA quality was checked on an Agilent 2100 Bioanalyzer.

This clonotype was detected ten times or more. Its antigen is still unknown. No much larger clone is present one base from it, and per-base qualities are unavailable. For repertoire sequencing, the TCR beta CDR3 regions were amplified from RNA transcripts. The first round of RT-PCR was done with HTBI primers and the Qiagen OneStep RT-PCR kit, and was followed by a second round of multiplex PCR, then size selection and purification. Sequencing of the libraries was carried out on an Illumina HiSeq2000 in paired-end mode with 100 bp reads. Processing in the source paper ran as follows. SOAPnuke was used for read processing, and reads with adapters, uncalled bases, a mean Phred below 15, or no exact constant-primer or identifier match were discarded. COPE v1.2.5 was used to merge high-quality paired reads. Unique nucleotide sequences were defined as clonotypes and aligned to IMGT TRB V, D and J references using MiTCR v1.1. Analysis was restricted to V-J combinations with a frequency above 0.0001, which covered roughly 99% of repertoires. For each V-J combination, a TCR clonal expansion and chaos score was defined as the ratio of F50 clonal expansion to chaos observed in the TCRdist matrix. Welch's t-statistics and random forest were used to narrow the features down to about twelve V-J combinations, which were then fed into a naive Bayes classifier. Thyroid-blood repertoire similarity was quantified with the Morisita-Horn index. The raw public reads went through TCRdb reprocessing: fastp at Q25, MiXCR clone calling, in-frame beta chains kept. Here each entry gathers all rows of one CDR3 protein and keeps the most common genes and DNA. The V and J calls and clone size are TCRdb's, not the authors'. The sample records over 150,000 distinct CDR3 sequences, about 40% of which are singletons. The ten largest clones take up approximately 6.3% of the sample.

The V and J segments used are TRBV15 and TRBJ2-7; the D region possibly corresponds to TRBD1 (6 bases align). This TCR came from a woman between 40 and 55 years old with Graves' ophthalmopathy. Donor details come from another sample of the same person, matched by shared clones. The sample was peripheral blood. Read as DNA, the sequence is TGTGCCACCAGCAGGGGCAGGGGTTCCTACGAGCAGTACTTC. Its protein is CATSRGRGSYEQYF. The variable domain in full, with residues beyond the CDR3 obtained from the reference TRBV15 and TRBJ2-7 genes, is DAMVIQNPRYQVTQFGKPVTLSCSQTLNHNVMYWYQQKSSQAPKLLFHYYDKDFNNEADTPDNFQSRRPNTSFCFLDIRSPGLGDTAMYLCATSRGRGSYEQYFGPGTRLTVT.